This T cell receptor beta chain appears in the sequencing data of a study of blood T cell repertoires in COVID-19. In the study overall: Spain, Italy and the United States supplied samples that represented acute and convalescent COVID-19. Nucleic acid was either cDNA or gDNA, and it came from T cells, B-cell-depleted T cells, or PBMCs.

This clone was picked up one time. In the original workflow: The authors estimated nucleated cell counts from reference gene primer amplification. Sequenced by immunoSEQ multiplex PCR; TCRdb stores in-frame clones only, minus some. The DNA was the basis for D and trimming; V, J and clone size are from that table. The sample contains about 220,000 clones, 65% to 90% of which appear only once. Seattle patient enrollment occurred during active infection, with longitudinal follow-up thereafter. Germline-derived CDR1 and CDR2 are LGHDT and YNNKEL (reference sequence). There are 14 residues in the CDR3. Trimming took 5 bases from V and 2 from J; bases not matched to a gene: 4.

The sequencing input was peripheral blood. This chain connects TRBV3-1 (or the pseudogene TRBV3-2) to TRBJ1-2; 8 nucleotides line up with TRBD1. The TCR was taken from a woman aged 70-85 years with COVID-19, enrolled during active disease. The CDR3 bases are TGTGCCAGCAGCGACAGGGGTCTAAACTATGGCTACACCTTC. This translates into CASSDRGLNYGYTF.